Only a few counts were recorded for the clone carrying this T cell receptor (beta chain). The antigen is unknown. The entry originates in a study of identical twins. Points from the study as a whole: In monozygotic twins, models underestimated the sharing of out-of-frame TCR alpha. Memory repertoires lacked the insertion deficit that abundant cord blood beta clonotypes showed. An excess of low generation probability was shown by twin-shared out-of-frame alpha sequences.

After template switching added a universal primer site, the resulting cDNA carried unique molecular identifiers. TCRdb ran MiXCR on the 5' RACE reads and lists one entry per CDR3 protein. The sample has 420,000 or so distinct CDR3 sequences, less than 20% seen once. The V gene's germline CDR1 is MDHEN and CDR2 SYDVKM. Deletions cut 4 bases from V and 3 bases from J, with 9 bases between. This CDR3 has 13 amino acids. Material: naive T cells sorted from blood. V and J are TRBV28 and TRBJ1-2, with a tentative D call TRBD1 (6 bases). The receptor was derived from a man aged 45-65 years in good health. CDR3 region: CASSSGHHYGYTF. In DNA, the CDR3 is TGTGCCAGCAGTTCGGGACATCACTATGGCTACACCTTC.